This T cell receptor (beta chain) was documented in a study of early stage breast cancer tumors. Study outcomes and limitations: Comparing each tissue with blood distinguished tumor from normal in 14 of 16 patients.

The table came from immunoSEQ multiplex PCR; TCRdb's copy has only in-frame clones and leaves some out. This sample yields around 13,000 clones, of which approximately 80% are seen a single time; less than 8.5% belongs to the top ten. The V end was cut by 4 bases, the J end by 4 bases, with 20 bases between. The CDR3 extends over 16 amino acids. CDR1 LNHDA and CDR2 SQIVND come from the germline V gene (reference sequence). Note on this clone: Its specificity is unknown.

Often about 90-310 mg of normal breast tissue was needed for DNA. The sequenced sample consisted of normal breast tissue next to the tumor. The source is a person aged 45-65 years with breast cancer. The genes are TRBV19 and TRBJ2-7; D may correspond to TRBD1 or TRBD2 (5 bases each). The CDR3 sequence is CASSKPTDPGLYEQYF. CDR3 nucleotides: TGTGCCAGTAGTAAACCGACCGACCCGGGGCTATACGAGCAGTACTTC.